This is a list of T cell receptor beta chains from one sample in a study of blood T cell repertoires in COVID-19. The data were produced by immunoSEQ multiplex PCR, yet TCRdb's version contains in-frame clones alone and is incomplete. The table has around 190,000 clones, 75% to 85% seen once. What was sequenced was peripheral blood. The source is a woman between 40 and 50 years old with COVID-19, enrolled during active disease. The CDR3 runs from the conserved cysteine through the conserved F or W. The order of the fields is D gene, J gene, clone size, V gene, CDR3 DNA, CDR3 protein. A D gene is named only where the DNA matches it firmly. Some rows mark clone size as missing; the rest say once, few, many or name a class of expanded clone.

d_call: -
j_call: TRBJ2-2
clone_size: -
v_call: TRBV2
cdr3_nt: TGTGCCAGCCGGGGGAGGTGGACCGGGGAGCTGTTTTTT
cdr3_aa: CASRGRWTGELFF

d_call: -
j_call: TRBJ1-1
clone_size: -
v_call: TRBV2
cdr3_nt: TGTGCCAGCAGGGCGACAGTAGGGAAAGGGAAAACTGAAGCTTTCTTT
cdr3_aa: CASRATVGKGKTEAFF

d_call: TRBD1
j_call: TRBJ1-4
clone_size: -
v_call: TRBV19
cdr3_nt: TGTGCCAGTAGTCTTCGGAGGGGGACAGAGTATGAAAAACTGTTTTTT
cdr3_aa: CASSLRRGTEYEKLFF

d_call: -
j_call: TRBJ1-2
clone_size: -
v_call: TRBV6-1
cdr3_nt: TGTGCCAGCAGTGAAGGCTACAGGGAAGTCTACACCTTC
cdr3_aa: CASSEGYREVYTF

d_call: -
j_call: TRBJ2-7
clone_size: -
v_call: TRBV27
cdr3_nt: TGTGCCAGCAGTCTGAATACAGGGTACGCCTACGAGCAGTACTTC
cdr3_aa: CASSLNTGYAYEQYF

d_call: -
j_call: TRBJ2-7
clone_size: few
v_call: TRBV7-9
cdr3_nt: TGTGCCAGCAGCCAAGGCGGTTCGTCCTACGAGCAGTACTTC
cdr3_aa: CASSQGGSSYEQYF

d_call: -
j_call: TRBJ1-3
clone_size: -
v_call: TRBV4-1
cdr3_nt: TGCGCCAGCAGCCAAGGGAGGGGTAGAGGAAACACCATATATTTT
cdr3_aa: CASSQGRGRGNTIYF

d_call: -
j_call: TRBJ1-1
clone_size: -
v_call: TRBV29-1
cdr3_nt: TGCAGCGTTGCAGGACAGCGGAACACTGAAGCTTTCTTT
cdr3_aa: CSVAGQRNTEAFF

d_call: -
j_call: TRBJ2-7
clone_size: -
v_call: TRBV4-3
cdr3_nt: TGCGCCAGCAGCCAAGATGGCGGGACAGACCGTACCTACGAGCAGTACTTC
cdr3_aa: CASSQDGGTDRTYEQYF

d_call: -
j_call: TRBJ1-1
clone_size: -
v_call: TRBV6-2/TRBV6-3
cdr3_nt: TGTGCCAGCAGCAGGCGGTTGAACACTGAAGCTTTCTTT
cdr3_aa: CASSRRLNTEAFF

d_call: -
j_call: TRBJ2-1
clone_size: -
v_call: TRBV6-4
cdr3_nt: TGTGCCAGCAGTGACTTGTCGGGAGTAAATGAGCAGTTCTTC
cdr3_aa: CASSDLSGVNEQFF

d_call: -
j_call: TRBJ2-1
clone_size: -
v_call: TRBV5-1
cdr3_nt: TGCGTTTATGGGGGGGCCACCCGATACAATGAGCAGTTCTTC
cdr3_aa: CVYGGATRYNEQFF

d_call: TRBD2
j_call: TRBJ2-1
clone_size: -
v_call: TRBV10-3
cdr3_nt: TGTGCCATCAGTAGCGGGAGTAGTTATGAGCAGTTCTTC
cdr3_aa: CAISSGSSYEQFF

d_call: -
j_call: TRBJ1-6
clone_size: few
v_call: TRBV7-9
cdr3_nt: TGTGCCAGCAGCAATGACACAGGCGGACGCTCACCCCTCCACTTT
cdr3_aa: CASSNDTGGRSPLHF

d_call: -
j_call: TRBJ2-5
clone_size: -
v_call: TRBV9
cdr3_nt: TGTGCCAGCAGCGTAGAACAGCAAGAGACCCAGTACTTC
cdr3_aa: CASSVEQQETQYF

d_call: TRBD1
j_call: TRBJ1-2
clone_size: few
v_call: TRBV30
cdr3_nt: TGTGCCTGGAGTCCTATCGGGACAGCCGCTAACTATGGCTACACCTTC
cdr3_aa: CAWSPIGTAANYGYTF

d_call: TRBD2
j_call: TRBJ2-1
clone_size: few
v_call: TRBV2
cdr3_nt: TGTGCCAGCAGTCTAGTAGGGCTCGGGCTAGCGGGAGGGCCCCATGAGCAGTTCTTC
cdr3_aa: CASSLVGLGLAGGPHEQFF

d_call: -
j_call: TRBJ2-7
clone_size: many
v_call: TRBV6-6
cdr3_nt: TGTGCCAGCAGTTACGGCAGGGTTATAGACTACGAGCAGTACTTC
cdr3_aa: CASSYGRVIDYEQYF

d_call: -
j_call: TRBJ2-5
clone_size: -
v_call: TRBV19
cdr3_nt: TGTGCCAGTAGTCCAGGACTGCAAGAGACCCAGTACTTC
cdr3_aa: CASSPGLQETQYF

d_call: -
j_call: TRBJ2-4
clone_size: -
v_call: TRBV13
cdr3_nt: TGTGCCAGCAGCTTCATGGGGCTTGGAAACATTCAGTACTTC
cdr3_aa: CASSFMGLGNIQYF

d_call: -
j_call: TRBJ1-5
clone_size: -
v_call: TRBV5-1
cdr3_nt: TGCGCCAGCAGCTTGGGGCAGGGTGGGCAGCCCCAGCATTTT
cdr3_aa: CASSLGQGGQPQHF

d_call: -
j_call: TRBJ2-7
clone_size: -
v_call: TRBV3-1/TRBV3-2
cdr3_nt: TGTGCCAGCAGCCCCTCAAGGGGAGGAGAGCAGTACTTC
cdr3_aa: CASSPSRGGEQYF

d_call: -
j_call: TRBJ2-1
clone_size: -
v_call: TRBV5-1
cdr3_nt: TGCGCCAGCAGCCTACAGCTGGGCCTCTCAGGAGGTCAGTTCTTC
cdr3_aa: CASSLQLGLSGGQFF

d_call: TRBD2
j_call: TRBJ2-5
clone_size: -
v_call: TRBV5-4
cdr3_nt: TGTGCCAGCAGCTTGGCCATGGCTAGCGGAGGGACGTCGAGGAAGACCCAGTACTTC
cdr3_aa: CASSLAMASGGTSRKTQYF

d_call: TRBD2
j_call: TRBJ2-1
clone_size: -
v_call: TRBV7-6
cdr3_nt: TGTGCCAGCAGCTTATCGACCGGACTAGCGGGGGAAAATGAGCAGTTCTTC
cdr3_aa: CASSLSTGLAGENEQFF

d_call: TRBD2
j_call: TRBJ2-1
clone_size: -
v_call: TRBV7-9
cdr3_nt: TGTGCCAGCAGCTTAAGTCACAAGCGGGGCTACAATGAGCAGTTCTTC
cdr3_aa: CASSLSHKRGYNEQFF

d_call: TRBD1
j_call: TRBJ1-3
clone_size: -
v_call: TRBV4-1
cdr3_nt: TGCGCCAGCAGCCAAGATAAATGGCAGGGGGCGTCTGGAAACACCATATATTTT
cdr3_aa: CASSQDKWQGASGNTIYF

d_call: TRBD1
j_call: TRBJ2-4
clone_size: -
v_call: TRBV11-2
cdr3_nt: TGTGCCAGCAGCCACCGGACAGGGTGGGACATTCAGTACTTC
cdr3_aa: CASSHRTGWDIQYF

d_call: TRBD2
j_call: TRBJ2-1
clone_size: -
v_call: TRBV3-1/TRBV3-2
cdr3_nt: TGTGCCAGCCTCCCGACTAGCGGGAGTAGGAATGAGCAGTTCTTC
cdr3_aa: CASLPTSGSRNEQFF

d_call: -
j_call: TRBJ1-4
clone_size: few
v_call: TRBV27
cdr3_nt: TGTGCCAGCAGCGATTCAGGGGCAACTAATGAAAAACTGTTTTTT
cdr3_aa: CASSDSGATNEKLFF

d_call: -
j_call: TRBJ2-3
clone_size: -
v_call: TRBV5-4
cdr3_nt: TGTGCCAGCAGCTTGGGGGGTGGTCAGCGGATGGGCTATACGCAGTATTTT
cdr3_aa: CASSLGGGQRMGYTQYF

d_call: TRBD1
j_call: TRBJ1-1
clone_size: -
v_call: TRBV6-5
cdr3_nt: TGTGCCAGCAGCCGCAATCAGGGGGGTGAAGCTTTCTTT
cdr3_aa: CASSRNQGGEAFF

d_call: TRBD2
j_call: TRBJ2-1
clone_size: -
v_call: TRBV3-1/TRBV3-2
cdr3_nt: TGTGCCAGCAGCAGGGCTAGCGGGGGGTCAAGCTCCTACAATGAGCAGTTCTTC
cdr3_aa: CASSRASGGSSSYNEQFF

d_call: TRBD2
j_call: TRBJ2-1
clone_size: -
v_call: TRBV27
cdr3_nt: TGTGCCAGCAGGGCAAAGACGGGACTAGCGGGAGGAAATGAGCAGTTCTTC
cdr3_aa: CASRAKTGLAGGNEQFF

d_call: TRBD1
j_call: TRBJ1-2
clone_size: -
v_call: TRBV5-4
cdr3_nt: TGTGCCAGCAGTTGGGGACAGGGCGGCTATGGCTACACCTTC
cdr3_aa: CASSWGQGGYGYTF

d_call: -
j_call: TRBJ1-1
clone_size: -
v_call: TRBV12-3/TRBV12-4
cdr3_nt: TGTGCCAGCAGTTTAGCGAGGAACACTGAAGCTTTCTTT
cdr3_aa: CASSLARNTEAFF

d_call: TRBD1
j_call: TRBJ2-7
clone_size: -
v_call: TRBV4-3
cdr3_nt: TGCGCCAGCAGCCAATCAGGGGGTGGCTACGAGCAGTACTTC
cdr3_aa: CASSQSGGGYEQYF

d_call: -
j_call: TRBJ2-7
clone_size: -
v_call: TRBV5-1
cdr3_nt: TGCGCCAGCAGCTTAAAGGCGGGATCATCCTACGAGCAGTACTTC
cdr3_aa: CASSLKAGSSYEQYF

d_call: -
j_call: TRBJ1-4
clone_size: -
v_call: TRBV12-3/TRBV12-4
cdr3_nt: TGTGCCAGCAGTTTATTTGGAGCTGAAAAACTGTTTTTT
cdr3_aa: CASSLFGAEKLFF

d_call: -
j_call: TRBJ1-1
clone_size: -
v_call: TRBV29-1
cdr3_nt: TGCAGCGGATACAGGGAAAGGACTGAAGCTTTCTTT
cdr3_aa: CSGYRERTEAFF

d_call: -
j_call: TRBJ1-4
clone_size: -
v_call: TRBV5-6
cdr3_nt: TGTGCCAGCCAGAATCTGGAGCGGCAAATTGAAAAACTGTTTTTT
cdr3_aa: CASQNLERQIEKLFF

d_call: TRBD2
j_call: TRBJ2-3
clone_size: -
v_call: TRBV7-8
cdr3_nt: TGTGCCAGCAGCCGAGTAGCGGGTTTTAGCACAGATACGCAGTATTTT
cdr3_aa: CASSRVAGFSTDTQYF

d_call: -
j_call: TRBJ2-7
clone_size: -
v_call: TRBV6-6
cdr3_nt: TGTGCCAGCAGTTACTCGATAGAGGGCGACGAGCAGTACTTC
cdr3_aa: CASSYSIEGDEQYF

d_call: TRBD1
j_call: TRBJ2-2
clone_size: once
v_call: TRBV12-3/TRBV12-4
cdr3_nt: TGTGCCAGCAGTTGGCAGGGGGCCGGGGAGCTGTTTTTT
cdr3_aa: CASSWQGAGELFF

d_call: TRBD1
j_call: TRBJ2-2
clone_size: -
v_call: TRBV10-2
cdr3_nt: TGCGCCAGCCAAGGGACAGGGATCACCGGGGAGCTGTTTTTT
cdr3_aa: CASQGTGITGELFF

d_call: TRBD2
j_call: TRBJ2-7
clone_size: once
v_call: TRBV4-1
cdr3_nt: TGCGCCAGCAGCCAAGATCAAGGACTAGCCCGGCGCGAGCAGTACTTC
cdr3_aa: CASSQDQGLARREQYF

d_call: TRBD2
j_call: TRBJ2-6
clone_size: -
v_call: TRBV4-1
cdr3_nt: TGCGCCAGCAGCAGACTAGCGGGGGCCTCTGGGGCCAACGTCCTGACTTTC
cdr3_aa: CASSRLAGASGANVLTF

d_call: TRBD1
j_call: TRBJ2-3
clone_size: -
v_call: TRBV29-1
cdr3_nt: TGCAGCGTTGAGAGTGACAGGGGTACAGATACGCAGTATTTT
cdr3_aa: CSVESDRGTDTQYF

d_call: TRBD2
j_call: TRBJ2-3
clone_size: -
v_call: TRBV5-5
cdr3_nt: TGTGCCAGCAGCTACGGGACGACTAGCGGGGGCGGTACGCAGTATTTT
cdr3_aa: CASSYGTTSGGGTQYF

d_call: TRBD1
j_call: TRBJ2-2
clone_size: -
v_call: TRBV6-1
cdr3_nt: TGTGCCAGCAGTGAAATACAGGGGGCGATTACCGGGGAGCTGTTTTTT
cdr3_aa: CASSEIQGAITGELFF

d_call: TRBD2
j_call: TRBJ2-1
clone_size: -
v_call: TRBV9
cdr3_nt: TGTGCCAGCAGCGTAGTGGGGCTAGCGGGTATCAATGAGCAGTTCTTC
cdr3_aa: CASSVVGLAGINEQFF

d_call: TRBD2
j_call: TRBJ2-7
clone_size: -
v_call: TRBV19
cdr3_nt: TGTGCCAGTAGTCCGACACAGACTAGCGGGGGCTACGAGCAGTACTTC
cdr3_aa: CASSPTQTSGGYEQYF

d_call: -
j_call: TRBJ2-7
clone_size: -
v_call: TRBV6-2/TRBV6-3
cdr3_nt: TGTGCCAGCAGTTACTCGGGTCAGGGTGACTACGAGCAGTACTTC
cdr3_aa: CASSYSGQGDYEQYF

d_call: -
j_call: TRBJ1-6
clone_size: -
v_call: TRBV5-1
cdr3_nt: TGCGCCAGCAGCTTGGCGCCTACGGGAAATAATTCACCCCTCCACTTT
cdr3_aa: CASSLAPTGNNSPLHF

d_call: -
j_call: TRBJ1-3
clone_size: -
v_call: TRBV6-5
cdr3_nt: TGTGCCAGCTGGAGGGACGGAAACACCATATATTTT
cdr3_aa: CASWRDGNTIYF

d_call: TRBD1
j_call: TRBJ2-1
clone_size: -
v_call: TRBV5-1
cdr3_nt: TGCGCCAGCAACAGGGACAGCCAGATCTACAATGAGCAGTTCTTC
cdr3_aa: CASNRDSQIYNEQFF

d_call: -
j_call: TRBJ1-2
clone_size: -
v_call: TRBV4-2
cdr3_nt: TGTGCCAGCAGCCAAGAAATGGGGAGCCGCTATGGCTACACCTTC
cdr3_aa: CASSQEMGSRYGYTF

d_call: -
j_call: TRBJ2-5
clone_size: -
v_call: TRBV18
cdr3_nt: TGTGCCAGCTCACCCCCGGGGGTAGGAGAGACCCAGTACTTC
cdr3_aa: CASSPPGVGETQYF